The 5 T cell receptor beta chains in this list originate from one sample, sequenced in a study of response to subunit inactivated influenza vaccine. TCRdb itself ran the RT-PCR reads through MiXCR, one entry per CDR3 protein. Here the sample spans over 400,000 distinct CDR3 sequences, approximately 13% being singletons. The sequencing used PBMCs from blood, collected roughly 6 weeks after vaccination. The receptors come from a man over 45 who received an inactivated influenza vaccine.

This chain connects TRBV18 to TRBJ2-7; D may be TRBD1 or TRBD2 (5 bases each). Germline CDR1 reads KGHSH; CDR2 reads LQKENI. This CDR3 has 17 amino acids. V was pared by 0 bases and J by 0 bases, with 15 bases between. The CDR3: CASSPPNPGRSSYEQYF. The CDR3 DNA follows: TGTGCCAGCTCACCACCCAATCCGGGACGGAGCTCCTACGAGCAGTACTTC.

The chain joins TRBV10-2 to TRBJ1-6, with D unclear. The CDR3 spans 14 residues. Per the germline V gene, CDR1 is WSHSY and CDR2 is SAAADI. V lost 8 bases and J lost 0, with 8 bases in between. Here the CDR3 reads CASGEDSYNSPLHF. DNA for the CDR3: TGCGCCAGCGGAGAAGACTCCTATAATTCACCCCTCCACTTT.

Only a few counts were recorded for this clonotype. J is TRBJ2-7 and V is TRBV6-2 or TRBV6-3; tentative D call: TRBD1 (6 bases). The CDR3 is made up of 13 amino acids. Germline V gene sequence: CDR1 MNHEY, CDR2 SVGEGT. V shed 6 bases and J shed 9 bases, with 18 bases lying between them. CDR3 amino acids: CASSRTGPTGQYF. CDR3 in DNA: TGTGCCAGCAGCCGCACAGGGCCGACCGGGCAGTACTTC.

This clonotype was seen a few times. This chain joins TRBV2 and TRBJ1-1, with 9 bases aligning to TRBD1. This CDR3 contains 17 residues. The V gene end was trimmed by 8 bases and the J gene end by 0 bases; junction bases not matched to a gene: 13. CDR1 SNHLY and CDR2 FYNNEI come from the germline V gene. CDR3 residues: CASYTADRGLMNTEAFF. For the CDR3, the DNA is TGTGCCAGCTACACTGCGGACAGGGGCTTAATGAACACTGAAGCTTTCTTT. Filled out from reference TRBV2 and TRBJ1-1, the complete variable domain reads EPEVTQTPSHQVTQMGQEVILRCVPISNHLYFYWYRQILGQKVEFLVSFYNNEISEKSEIFDDQFSVERPDGSNFTLKIRSTKLEDSAMYFCASYTADRGLMNTEAFFGQGTRLTVV.

The chain joins TRBV12-3 or TRBV12-4 to TRBJ2-3; TRBD2 aligns across 9 bases. This CDR3 is 16 amino acids long. The V gene end was trimmed by 4 bases and the J gene end by 3 bases; junction bases not matched to a gene: 8. CDR3 nucleotide sequence: TGTGCCAGCAGTTCCTTTAGCGGGAGTCGGACAGATACGCAGTATTTT. Its translation is CASSSFSGSRTDTQYF.